This TCR beta chain was obtained from a study of molecular identifiers for immune sequencing clone quantification. The overall study: In replicates, the authors split RNA from around 20,000 or 100,000 naive CD8 cells five ways and sequenced four. General observations from the study: Sizes of clones that are highly expanded could be underestimated (if identical TCR molecules share a barcode).

TCRdb reanalysed the PCR reads using MiXCR and keeps one entry per CDR3 protein. The sample shows about 63,000 distinct CDR3 sequences, about a fifth of them seen only once. Libraries for naive CD8 T cells, which were made from about 19,000 to 1,100,000 sorted cells, drew on 10%, 30% or 50% of the RNA. The CD8+CD4-CCR7+CD45RA+ phenotype defined the sorted naive CD8 T cells. In its sample, this clonotype was seen many times. Its antigen is not identified. The sample was naive CD8+ T cells from blood, with Jurkat cell RNA spiked in. Subset specified: FACS-sorted CD8+CD4-CCR7+CD45RA+ naive T cells. This clonotype was obtained from a human donor in good health. Some libraries in this study had Jurkat cell RNA spiked in.

The CDR3 nucleotides read TGCAGCGTTGAAGATCCCCTAGCTTCGGGCAATGAGCAGTTCTTC. Its translation: CSVEDPLASGNEQFF. This sequence joins TRBV29-1 and TRBJ2-1; tentatively, D is TRBD2 (5 bases). V gave up 0 bases and J gave up 6 bases, with 15 bases separating them. Per the germline V gene, CDR1 is SQVTM and CDR2 is ANQGSEA. CDR3 length: 15 amino acids.